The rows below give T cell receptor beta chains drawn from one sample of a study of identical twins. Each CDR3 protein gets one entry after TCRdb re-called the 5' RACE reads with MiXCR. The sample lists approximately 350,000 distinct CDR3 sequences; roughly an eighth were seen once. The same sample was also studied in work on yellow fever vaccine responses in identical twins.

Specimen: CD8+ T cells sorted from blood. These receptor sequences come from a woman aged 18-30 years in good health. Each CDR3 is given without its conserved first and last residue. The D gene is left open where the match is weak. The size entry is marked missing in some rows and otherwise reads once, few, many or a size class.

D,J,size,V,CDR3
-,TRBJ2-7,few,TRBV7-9,ASSLAGHYEQY
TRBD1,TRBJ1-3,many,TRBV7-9,ASSLARDRARNTIY
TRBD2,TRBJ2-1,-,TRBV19,ATSLAGGPRGQF
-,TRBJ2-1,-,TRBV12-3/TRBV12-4,ASSPIGTFYNEQF
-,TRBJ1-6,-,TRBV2,ASSEGTYYNSPLH
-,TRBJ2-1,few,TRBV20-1,SAALGDSSYNEQF
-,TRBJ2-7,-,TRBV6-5,ASSYSRRDYEQY
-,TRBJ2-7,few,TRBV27,ASSRWGTRYEQY
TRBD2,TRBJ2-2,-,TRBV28,ASSFYYSGGNTGELF
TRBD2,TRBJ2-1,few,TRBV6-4,ASSDPTSGPNIYNEQF
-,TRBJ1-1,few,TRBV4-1,ASSLISAGVGNTEAF
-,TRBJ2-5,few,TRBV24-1,ATSDLGAETQY